This T cell receptor (beta chain) was recorded in a study of control samples from healthy donors and cancer patients. The table came from immunoSEQ multiplex PCR; TCRdb's copy has only in-frame clones and leaves some out. The sample lists 130,000 or so clones, roughly 89% occurring once. The CDR3 has 15 residues. Germline V CDR1 and CDR2: SGDLS, YYNGEE. With V trimmed by 4 bases and J by 8 bases, 11 bases remained unmatched. This clone is judged medium-sized (0.01 to 0.1%). This sequence was found in a young man in good health. Sequencing was done on a sample of blood. The J gene is TRBJ1-4, the V gene TRBV9, with TRBD1 matching 7 bases. Written as DNA, the CDR3 is TGTGCCAGCAGCCCCACGACAGGGATGTGGGAAAAACTGTTTTTT. Its translation is CASSPTTGMWEKLFF.